One sample yielded the 17 T cell receptor beta chains listed below, sequenced in a study of T cell repertoires in cytomegalovirus infection. TCRdb passed the reads through MiXCR, listing each CDR3 protein once. The sample records about 920,000 distinct CDR3 sequences, about a third being singletons. Their recognized antigens are unknown. Sequencing was performed on cultured CD8+ T cells from PBMCs, taken from culture after CMV antigen stimulation. The receptors come from a human donor in good health (CMV status not recorded). Some clones in this sample may be carry-over from other donors' samples.

As regards this clonotype: An end of the junction differs from the germline gene, which may be a read error. This chain connects TRBV10-3 to TRBJ2-2; 9 nucleotides match TRBD1. The V gene's germline CDR1 is ENHRY and CDR2 SYGVKD. CDR3 length: 15 residues. The CDR3 region has the DNA TGTGCCGTCAGTGACGACAGGGGGAGAACCGGGGAGCTGTTTTTT. The encoded protein is CAVSDDRGRTGELFF.

This chain joins TRBV6-1 and TRBJ2-7; possibly TRBD1 for D (6 bases). Germline V lookup: CDR1 MNHNS, CDR2 SASEGT. The V end was cut by 4 bases, the J end by 8 bases, with 18 bases between. The CDR3 sequence is 14 residues long. This chain's CDR3 is CASSGLGGGNKQYF. The CDR3 DNA sequence: TGTGCCAGCAGTGGATTGGGTGGGGGCAACAAGCAGTACTTC.

The rearrangement links TRBV13 to TRBJ2-1; 12 nucleotides line up with TRBD2. CDR1 is PRHDT and CDR2 is FYEKMQ in the germline V gene (reference sequence). The CDR3 spans 16 residues. Trimming took 5 bases from V and 8 from J; bases not matched to a gene: 10. The CDR3 reads CASSQRTSGVRDEQFF. The CDR3 DNA is TGTGCCAGCAGCCAAAGGACTAGCGGGGTTCGGGATGAGCAGTTCTTC.

This clonotype was counted a few times. The chain employs TRBV12-3 or TRBV12-4 and TRBJ2-1; 8 bases align to TRBD1. The V gene end was trimmed by 7 bases and the J gene end by 9 bases; junction bases not matched to a gene: 11. The CDR3 length is 14 residues. DNA for the CDR3: TGTGCCAGCACCGACCTCAGGGGGCTCGGTGAGCAGTTCTTC. Amino acids: CASTDLRGLGEQFF.

The gene calls are TRBV27 and TRBJ1-5; 11 bases are shared with TRBD1. The CDR3 extends over 15 amino acids. V was pared by 8 bases and J by 3 bases, with 6 bases of the junction left unmatched. Germline CDR1 and CDR2: MNHEY and SMNVEV (reference sequence). DNA for the CDR3: TGTGCCAGCTGGACAGGGGGCGCTTCCAATCAGCCCCAGCATTTT. Translating it yields CASWTGGASNQPQHF.

The gene calls are TRBV18 and TRBJ2-5, with TRBD1 identical over 7 bases. Germline V gives CDR1 KGHSH, CDR2 LQKENI. The CDR3 totals 15 residues. The trim removed 8 bases at V and 0 bases at J, leaving 9 bases unmatched. CDR3 coding DNA: TGTGCCAGCGCCGGGGACAGAGAATACCAAGAGACCCAGTACTTC. Its protein is CASAGDREYQETQYF.

This chain joins TRBV6-2 or TRBV6-3 and TRBJ2-1; tentatively, D is TRBD1 or TRBD2 (5 bases each). The germline CDR1 and CDR2 sequences are MNHEY and SVGEGT. CDR3 length equals 14 residues. V was pared by 2 bases and J by 8 bases, with 13 bases between. The chain's CDR3 is CASSYPEGWDEQFF. The CDR3 region has the DNA TGTGCCAGCAGTTACCCTGAGGGGTGGGATGAGCAGTTCTTC.

There are a few counts of this clonotype. J is TRBJ2-7 and V is TRBV7-9; 8 positions match TRBD2. Trimming removed 0 bases from V and 5 bases from J; junction bases left unmatched: 6. Germline V lookup: CDR1 SEHNR, CDR2 FQNEAQ (reference sequence). The CDR3 loop spans 15 amino acids. CDR3 residues: CASSLAVGGGHEQYV. CDR3 DNA sequence: TGTGCCAGCAGCTTAGCGGTCGGGGGGGGGCACGAGCAGTACGTC.

This clonotype appeared many times. The chain has TRBV4-2 and TRBJ2-1; possibly TRBD1 for D (6 bases). Trimming stripped 0 bases from V and 0 bases from J, with 9 bases between. This CDR3 comprises 16 residues. Looked up from germline, CDR1 is LGHNA and CDR2 is YNFKEQ. The CDR3 nucleotides read TGTGCCAGCAGCCAAGATTGGGGGCTCTCCTACAATGAGCAGTTCTTC. Protein sequence: CASSQDWGLSYNEQFF.

The chain employs TRBV7-2 and TRBJ2-1; D might be TRBD1 or TRBD2, each matching 5 bases. The CDR3 consists of 15 residues. V dropped 7 bases and J dropped 6 bases, with 19 bases sitting between them. Germline-derived CDR1 and CDR2 are SGHTA and FQGNSA. CDR3 nucleotides: TGTGCCAGCACCCTCGGATGGGGGTCCGGCAATGAGCAGTTCTTC. Translation gives CASTLGWGSGNEQFF.

There are a few counts of this clonotype. V usage is TRBV28 and J usage is TRBJ2-1; TRBD1 matches at 8 bases. The CDR3 covers 15 residues. After removal of 6 bases from V and 3 bases from J, the junction contained 7 bases not matched to a gene. Germline V CDR1 and CDR2: MDHEN, SYDVKM. The CDR3 region is CASRSRDRLYNEQFF. The CDR3 nucleotides are TGTGCCAGCAGATCCAGGGACAGGCTCTACAATGAGCAGTTCTTC. Filled out from reference TRBV28 and TRBJ2-1, the complete variable domain reads DVKVTQSSRYLVKRTGEKVFLECVQDMDHENMFWYRQDPGLGLRLIYFSYDVKMKEKGDIPEGYSVSREKKERFSLILESASTNQTSMYLCASRSRDRLYNEQFFGPGTRLTVL.

The J gene is TRBJ2-7, the V gene TRBV5-5; D unclear. Germline lookup yields CDR1 SGHKS and CDR2 YYEKEE (reference sequence). The CDR3 contains 16 residues. V was clipped by 2 bases and J by 2 bases, with 17 bases between them. The DNA for the CDR3 is TGTGCCAGCAGCTTTAGTTCGCGCGAACAGACCTACGAGCAGTACTTC. It is translated as CASSFSSREQTYEQYF.

The chain combines TRBV6-4 with TRBJ2-1; D is uncertain. The CDR3 totals 13 residues. Trimming removed 3 bases at V and 4 bases at J, with 7 bases between. Germline V CDR1 and CDR2: MRHNA, SNTAGT. The CDR3 DNA follows: TGTGCCAGCAGTGATGAGGAGTACAATGAGCAGTTCTTC. Translated, it gives CASSDEEYNEQFF.

This clonotype turned up a few times. This chain connects TRBV7-9 to TRBJ2-3; possible D gene TRBD2, 6 bases. CDR3 length equals 15 residues. Germline V lookup: CDR1 SEHNR, CDR2 FQNEAQ (reference sequence). V lost 10 bases and J 0 bases, leaving 17 bases between the germline ends. CDR3 in DNA: TGTGCCATTCCCCTCGCGGGGCAAAGCACAGATACGCAGTATTTT. Its protein product is CAIPLAGQSTDTQYF. Using reference TRBV7-9 and TRBJ2-3 for the parts outside the CDR3, the full variable domain is DTGVSQNPRHKITKRGQNVTFRCDPISEHNRLYWYRQTLGQGPEFLTYFQNEAQLEKSRLLSDRFSAERPKGSFSTLEIQRTEQGDSAMYLCAIPLAGQSTDTQYFGPGTRLTVL.

The table lists this clonotype with many counts. The V gene is TRBV6-1, the J gene TRBJ2-7; D is perhaps TRBD1 or TRBD2 (5 bases each). Germline CDR1 and CDR2: MNHNS and SASEGT. V dropped 10 bases and J dropped 4 bases, with 23 bases sitting between them. CDR3 length: 15 residues. CDR3 protein: CATYSIGTHLYEQYF. The CDR3 DNA reads TGTGCCACCTATTCTATCGGGACCCATCTTTACGAGCAGTACTTC.

This clonotype has a handful of counts. This chain joins TRBV27 and TRBJ2-1, with D unresolved. Trimming removed 3 bases at V and 7 bases at J, with 13 bases between. The germline V gene encodes CDR1 MNHEY and CDR2 SMNVEV (reference sequence). The CDR3 is 14 amino acids. The DNA of the CDR3 is TGTGCCAGCAGTTTCCTCACTGACCCGAATGAGCAGTTCTTC. Translated, it gives CASSFLTDPNEQFF.

The sample holds a few counts of this clonotype. The chain recombines TRBV4-3 with TRBJ2-5; D gene unclear. The CDR3 length is 14 residues. Between the trimmed V and J ends, which lost 3 bases and 3 bases, there was a span of 11 bases. The germline CDR1 and CDR2 sequences are LGHNA and YSLEER. The CDR3 here is CASSHPAPEETQYF. CDR3 DNA: TGCGCCAGCAGCCACCCAGCGCCCGAAGAGACCCAGTACTTC.